The 27 T cell receptor beta chains presented below share a single source sample, sequenced in a study of T-cell reconstitution after alpha-beta-depleted transplantation in children. The TCRbeta library was prepared with unique molecular identifiers. MiXCR, run by TCRdb on the PCR reads, gives a single entry per CDR3 protein. The repertoire consists of more than 450,000 distinct CDR3 sequences, with approximately 20% occurring once and the leading ten covering 3.3%. Material: PBMCs from the stem cell graft donor, obtained from the stem cell graft. The receptors were gathered from a human donor who donated a stem cell graft to a child with acute lymphoblastic leukemia.

This clonotype was picked up a small number of times. The chain employs TRBV20-1 and TRBJ2-7; tentative D call: TRBD1 (5 bases). Per germline, CDR1 DFQATT and CDR2 SNEGSKA (reference sequence). The CDR3 runs to 13 residues. V lost 2 bases, J lost 0 bases, and 8 bases lay in between. CDR3 DNA: TGCAGTGCTAGAACAGGCTTCTCCTACGAGCAGTACTTC. Its translation is CSARTGFSYEQYF.

The chain combines TRBV20-1 with TRBJ2-5; 10 bases match TRBD1. In germline, CDR1 is DFQATT, CDR2 SNEGSKA (reference sequence). After removal of 3 bases from V and 0 bases from J, the junction contained 1 base not matched to a gene. The CDR3 contains 14 residues. In DNA, the CDR3 is TGCAGTGCTAGGGGACAGGGGTACCAAGAGACCCAGTACTTC. Protein product: CSARGQGYQETQYF.

V usage is TRBV5-1 and J usage is TRBJ2-6, with D perhaps matching TRBD2 (6 bases). The CDR3 is 19 residues long. V was cut by 0 bases and J by 1 base, with 17 bases left in between. Germline V CDR1 and CDR2: SGHRS, YFSETQ. The CDR3 nucleotides read TGCGCCAGCAGCTTGGTGTCGGAGCGGGTCTTATCTGGGGCCAACGTCCTGACTTTC. Its protein product is CASSLVSERVLSGANVLTF. The variable domain in full, completed from reference TRBV5-1 and TRBJ2-6, reads KAGVTQTPRYLIKTRGQQVTLSCSPISGHRSVSWYQQTPGQGLQFLFEYFSETQRNKGNFPGRFSGRQFSNSRSEMNVSTLELGDSALYLCASSLVSERVLSGANVLTFGAGSRLTVL.

This clonotype was recorded only once. The chain links TRBV19 to TRBJ1-1, with D possibly being TRBD1 (6 bases). Per the germline V gene, CDR1 is LNHDA and CDR2 is SQIVND (reference sequence). V was pared by 5 bases and J by 8 bases, with 15 bases between. There are 13 residues in the CDR3. DNA of the CDR3: TGTGCCAGTAGTGCTGGGACATCAAGCGAAGCTTTCTTT. Translating it yields CASSAGTSSEAFF.

The chain couples TRBV12-3 or TRBV12-4 to TRBJ2-3; D perhaps matches TRBD1 (5 bases). CDR3 length: 14 residues. V lost 7 bases, J lost 4 bases, and 15 bases lay in between. The CDR3 loop is CASTKRQGADTQYF. The CDR3 region has the DNA TGTGCCAGCACCAAGAGGCAGGGTGCAGATACGCAGTATTTT.

The gene calls are TRBV18 and TRBJ1-1; 7 bases line up with TRBD1. The CDR3 is 16 residues long. V lost 1 base to trimming and J lost 0 bases; unmatched junction nucleotides: 5. Germline loops: CDR1 KGHSH, CDR2 LQKENI. The chain's CDR3 is CASSPRAGGMNTEAFF. In DNA form, the CDR3 reads TGTGCCAGCTCACCACGGGCAGGGGGGATGAACACTGAAGCTTTCTTT.

The rearrangement uses TRBV7-8 and TRBJ1-6; 8 bases line up with TRBD1. Trimming at V came to 6 bases and at J to 10 bases, leaving 8 bases not matched to a gene. Germline CDR1 and CDR2: SGHVS and FQNEAQ. The CDR3 has 14 amino acids. CDR3 amino acids: CASRGQGEGSPLHF. CDR3 coding DNA: TGTGCCAGCAGAGGACAGGGCGAGGGATCACCCCTCCACTTT.

The chain links TRBV24-1 to TRBJ2-1; TRBD1 agrees at 8 bases. The CDR3 sequence is 14 residues long. V shed 3 bases and J 11 bases; nucleotides not matched to a gene: 8. The germline CDR1 and CDR2 sequences are KGHDR and SFDVKD. CDR3 sequence reads: CATSDPDRGSKQFF. CDR3 coding DNA: TGTGCCACCAGTGATCCAGACAGGGGTAGTAAGCAGTTCTTC.

The chain joins TRBV3-1 to TRBJ2-7, with D possibly being TRBD2 (5 bases). The length of the CDR3 is 13 residues. In germline, CDR1 is LGHDT, CDR2 YNNKEL (reference sequence). Trimming stripped 7 bases from V and 3 bases from J, with 13 bases between. CDR3 sequence (DNA): TGTGCCAGCACCCCCTCCGGGAACTACGAGCAGTACTTC. It specifies CASTPSGNYEQYF.

The chain links TRBV6-1 to TRBJ2-5, with 9 nucleotides matching TRBD2. The trim removed 6 bases at V and 1 base at J, leaving 9 bases unmatched. Per the germline V gene, CDR1 is MNHNS and CDR2 is SASEGT. The CDR3 loop spans 16 amino acids. The CDR3 reads CASRTLKTSGQETQYF. The DNA for the CDR3 is TGTGCCAGCAGAACGCTCAAGACTAGCGGCCAAGAGACCCAGTACTTC.

Only a few counts were recorded for this clonotype. This chain joins TRBV24-1 and TRBJ2-1, with D perhaps assigned TRBD1 or TRBD2 (6 bases each). This CDR3 region has 16 residues. The V gene's germline CDR1 is KGHDR and CDR2 SFDVKD. V lost 5 bases and J lost 1, with 14 bases in between. CDR3 region: CATSGPGALSYNEQFF. Here the CDR3 DNA reads TGTGCCACCAGTGGCCCGGGGGCTCTTTCCTACAATGAGCAGTTCTTC.

V gene TRBV28 combines with J gene TRBJ1-4; D gene unclear. This CDR3 comprises 13 residues. Trimming removed 3 bases at V and 8 bases at J, with 10 bases between. Germline V gene sequence: CDR1 MDHEN, CDR2 SYDVKM. The CDR3 region is CASSLVVGEKLFF. CDR3 bases: TGTGCCAGCAGTTTGGTGGTAGGCGAAAAACTGTTTTTT.

V and J are TRBV15 and TRBJ2-7, with 7 bases matching TRBD2. Trimming took 0 bases from V and 1 from J; bases not matched to a gene: 6. This CDR3 spans 16 amino acids. The germline CDR1 and CDR2 sequences are LNHNV and YYDKDF (reference sequence). The CDR3 DNA reads TGTGCCACCAGCAGAGATACCGCGGGAGCGTCCTACGAGCAGTACTTC. Its translation is CATSRDTAGASYEQYF.

The chain is built from TRBV5-1 and TRBJ2-3; D possibly corresponds to TRBD1 (5 bases). This CDR3 is 17 amino acids long. The V end lost 3 bases, the J end lost 4 bases, and 21 bases lay between the germline ends. Germline V gene lookup returns CDR1 SGHRS and CDR2 YFSETQ. CDR3 coding DNA: TGCGCCAGCAGCTGGATTTCAACAGGAGCATGGGCAGATACGCAGTATTTT. Its translation is CASSWISTGAWADTQYF.

This clonotype was picked up a small number of times. J is TRBJ1-2 and V is TRBV12-3 or TRBV12-4, with D unclear. The CDR3 extends over 12 amino acids. V lost 5 bases, J lost 14 bases, and 18 bases lay in between. The chain's CDR3 is CASSPLNTAVTF. The CDR3 nucleotides are TGTGCCAGCAGTCCCTTAAACACTGCTGTTACCTTC.

The chain links TRBV5-1 to TRBJ2-1; 10 positions agree with TRBD2. The CDR3 length is 17 residues. Germline CDR1 and CDR2: SGHRS and YFSETQ. J was trimmed by 5 bases and V by 0 bases; bases with no gene match: 8. The CDR3 loop is CASSLGFEREGNNEQFF. The CDR3 DNA follows: TGCGCCAGCAGCTTGGGGTTCGAGCGGGAGGGGAACAATGAGCAGTTCTTC.

In its sample, this clonotype was seen a few times. The chain links TRBV5-1 to TRBJ2-7, with D tentatively TRBD2 (6 bases). The length of the CDR3 is 17 residues. The V gene lost 1 base and the J gene lost 0 bases, with 17 bases spanning the gap. CDR1 and CDR2 from the germline V gene are SGHRS and YFSETQ. CDR3 bases: TGCGCCAGCAGCTTGATCGGTAGGAGGGAGAGCTCCTACGAGCAGTACTTC. Residues: CASSLIGRRESSYEQYF.

This clonotype was seen a handful of times. The V call is TRBV6-1, the J call TRBJ2-7, with D unclear. V lost 1 base to trimming and J lost 4 bases, with 14 bases between them. Per the germline V gene, CDR1 is MNHNS and CDR2 is SASEGT. This CDR3 is built from 15 residues. In nucleotides, the CDR3 is TGTGCCAGCAGTGAAGGACTTAACCGACAATACGAGCAGTACTTC. This translates into CASSEGLNRQYEQYF.

In its sample, this clonotype was seen a few times. This chain links TRBV9 with TRBJ1-4, with 11 bases fitting TRBD1. This CDR3 comprises 17 residues. J was trimmed by 6 bases and V by 3 bases; bases with no gene match: 10. CDR1 is SGDLS and CDR2 is YYNGEE in the germline V gene. CDR3 sequence: CASSGGGQGAFDEKLFF. CDR3 DNA: TGTGCCAGCAGCGGGGGAGGACAGGGGGCGTTTGATGAAAAACTGTTTTTT.

The J gene is TRBJ2-5, the V gene TRBV15, with D perhaps being TRBD1 or TRBD2 (5 bases each). Trimming removed 2 bases from V and 2 bases from J, with 18 bases in between. The CDR3 extends over 17 amino acids. Germline V gene data show CDR1 as LNHNV and CDR2 as YYDKDF (reference sequence). The CDR3 nucleotides read TGTGCCACCAGCAGACCTCGGGCAGGGAGAGGTCAAGAGACCCAGTACTTC. It translates to CATSRPRAGRGQETQYF.

The rearrangement uses TRBV9 and TRBJ2-2; 11 nucleotides align to TRBD2. The germline V gene encodes CDR1 SGDLS and CDR2 YYNGEE. The CDR3 totals 23 residues. Losses at the gene ends were 1 base for V and 1 base for J; bases not matched to a gene: 21. For the CDR3, the DNA is TGTGCCAGCAGCGTAACCTCAGGGGAGCCTATTTCTGGGACTAGCGGGAACACCGGGGAGCTGTTTTTT. The encoded protein is CASSVTSGEPISGTSGNTGELFF.

This clonotype was observed many times. This chain joins TRBV25-1 and TRBJ2-6; D is uncertain. Trimming removed 4 bases from V and 1 base from J, with 11 bases in between. CDR1 and CDR2 (germline): MGHDK, SYGVNS. CDR3 size: 16 residues. Written as DNA, the CDR3 is TGTGCCAGCAGTGTATGGGTGGGTTCTGGGGCCAACGTCCTGACTTTC. Amino acids: CASSVWVGSGANVLTF.

The chain carries TRBV29-1 and TRBJ1-2; 9 positions match TRBD1. Per the germline V gene, CDR1 is SQVTM and CDR2 is ANQGSEA. With 5 bases clipped from V and 5 bases from J, the junction kept 6 bases outside the gene matches. This CDR3 is built from 13 residues. CDR3: CSVPRDRVYGYTF. The CDR3 DNA reads TGCAGCGTTCCTCGGGACAGGGTTTATGGCTACACCTTC.

In this sample, this clonotype turned up many times. This chain connects TRBV20-1 to TRBJ2-7, with D possibly called TRBD1 or TRBD2 (5 bases each). Between the trimmed V and J ends, which lost 6 bases and 4 bases, there was a span of 16 bases. This CDR3 contains 13 residues. Germline CDR1 is DFQATT and CDR2 is SNEGSKA (reference sequence). CDR3 region: CSAPGSGLYEQYF. The DNA for the CDR3 is TGCAGTGCCCCGGGCTCGGGGCTGTACGAGCAGTACTTC.

Only a few counts were recorded for this clonotype. This chain joins TRBV5-1 and TRBJ2-1; D possibly matches TRBD1 or TRBD2 (5 bases each). V was clipped by 0 bases and J by 0 bases, with 19 bases between them. CDR1 and CDR2 from the germline V gene are SGHRS and YFSETQ. The CDR3 has 19 residues. As DNA, the CDR3 is TGCGCCAGCAGCTTGGTCCCCACGGGACGGGAAAGCTCCTACAATGAGCAGTTCTTC. This translates into CASSLVPTGRESSYNEQFF.

This clonotype was counted many times. This sequence joins TRBV5-1 and TRBJ2-1; either TRBD1 or TRBD2 may supply D (5 bases each). This CDR3 contains 12 residues. Germline CDR1 is SGHRS and CDR2 is YFSETQ. V shed 4 bases and J shed 11 bases, with 13 bases lying between them. The CDR3 sequence: CASSRDGDKQFF. Here the CDR3 DNA reads TGCGCCAGCAGCCGGGACGGTGACAAGCAGTTCTTC.

A word on this clonotype: An end of the junction does not agree with germline; a read error may underlie this. This rearrangement joins TRBV11-3 to TRBJ2-1; D is possibly TRBD1 (6 bases). This CDR3 has 12 residues. CDR1 and CDR2 from the germline V gene are SGHNT and YENEEA. CDR3 amino acids: CASSLGGPEQFF. DNA for the CDR3: TGTGCCAGCAGTTTAGGGGGACCTGAGCAGTTCTTC.